One sample yielded the 5 T cell receptor beta chains listed below, sequenced in a study of blood T cell repertoires in COVID-19. Only in-frame clones appear in the TCRdb table, and some are missing; sequencing was by immunoSEQ multiplex PCR. The sample gives around 150,000 clones, over 85% of which show up once; roughly 2% is in the top ten. Sequenced material: peripheral blood. The receptors stem from a woman aged 55-69 years with COVID-19, enrolled during active disease.

The rearrangement uses TRBV5-1 and TRBJ1-4; D possibly corresponds to TRBD1 (5 bases). This CDR3 is 14 amino acids long. V was clipped by 4 bases and J by 4 bases, with 11 bases between them. CDR1 is SGHRS and CDR2 is YFSETQ in the germline V gene. CDR3 protein: CASSLNGGNEKLFF. Written as DNA, the CDR3 is TGCGCCAGCAGCCTTAACGGGGGTAATGAAAAACTGTTTTTT.

This sequence joins TRBV6-1 and TRBJ1-3, with D unclear. V was trimmed by 1 base and J by 0 bases, leaving 7 bases between them. CDR3 length: 15 amino acids. The germline V gene encodes CDR1 MNHNS and CDR2 SASEGT. CDR3 nucleotides: TGTGCCAGCAGTGAAGTAGCCGGCTCTGGAAACACCATATATTTT. The encoded protein is CASSEVAGSGNTIYF.

This sequence joins TRBV5-1 and TRBJ1-6; 8 bases map to TRBD1. The CDR3 has 15 residues. The germline V gene encodes CDR1 SGHRS and CDR2 YFSETQ. J lost 8 bases, V lost 1 base, and 5 bases had no gene match. The CDR3 is CASSLSTGGDSPLHF. The CDR3, as DNA: TGCGCCAGCAGCTTGTCAACAGGGGGTGATTCACCCCTCCACTTT.

The genes are TRBV4-2 and TRBJ1-3; TRBD1 might be the D (6 bases). This CDR3 contains 16 residues. Germline assignment: CDR1 LGHNA and CDR2 YNFKEQ. The V and J ends lost 0 bases and 0 bases respectively, with 9 bases between them. CDR3 nucleotide sequence: TGTGCCAGCAGCCAAGAAACAGGGATCTCTGGAAACACCATATATTTT. Its protein product is CASSQETGISGNTIYF.

The chain joins TRBV7-9 to TRBJ1-1; maybe TRBD1 (6 bases). The CDR3 covers 15 residues. Germline V CDR1 and CDR2: SEHNR, FQNEAQ (reference sequence). V was trimmed by 3 bases and J by 0 bases, leaving 11 bases between them. DNA of the CDR3: TGTGCCAGCAGCTTGCCTGGACAGATGAACACTGAAGCTTTCTTT. It codes for CASSLPGQMNTEAFF.